This T cell receptor beta chain came from a study of shared clonotypes between healthy human individuals. From germline, CDR1 is MNHEY and CDR2 SMNVEV (reference sequence). V was trimmed by 4 bases and J by 1 base, leaving 16 bases between them. The CDR3 extends over 16 amino acids. Libraries were prepared by immunoSEQ multiplex PCR; TCRdb keeps only in-frame clonotypes and omits some of them. The sample has around 2.1 million clones; almost 96% are singletons. Specimen: naive CD4+ T cells sorted from blood. Subset: CD45RA+ positively selected. The chain combines TRBV27 with TRBJ2-5; a weak D match, TRBD1 (5 bases). The origin of this receptor is a man between 18 and 35 years old in good health. The CDR3 nucleotides are TGTGCCAGCAGTTCCCTCGACAGAGCCGCCCAAGAGACCCAGTACTTC. It encodes CASSSLDRAAQETQYF.